The 4 T cell receptor beta chains listed next were all sequenced from one sample in a study of T cells in Graves' hyperthyroidism and ophthalmopathy. The TCR beta CDR3 regions underwent amplification using RNA transcripts as the source. HTBI primers were employed in a first-round RT-PCR of the TCR CDR3. One entry per CDR3 protein, called by TCRdb with MiXCR from the multiplex PCR reads. Of about 700,000 distinct CDR3 sequences listed, approximately 15% are singletons. Sequencing was performed on blood. Every receptor here comes from a woman younger than 30 with Graves' hyperthyroidism.

The sample holds many counts of this clonotype. The V gene is TRBV12-3 or TRBV12-4, the J gene TRBJ1-4, with TRBD1 as a possible D gene (5 bases). The CDR3 is made up of 12 amino acids. V was shortened by 8 bases and J by 5 bases, with 9 bases between the two germline ends. The chain's CDR3 is CASRQLNEKLFF. CDR3 in DNA: TGTGCCAGCCGACAGCTAAATGAAAAACTGTTTTTT.

This clonotype was seen at least ten times. This sequence joins TRBV9 and TRBJ1-2; D is unresolved. This CDR3 contains 13 residues. From germline, CDR1 is SGDLS and CDR2 YYNGEE. With 4 bases removed from V and 10 bases from J, the gap between germline ends came to 17 bases. The CDR3 sequence is CASSPKVPGFYTF. The CDR3 DNA sequence: TGTGCCAGCAGCCCCAAAGTTCCCGGCTTCTACACCTTC.

This clonotype was detected ten times or more. The chain uses TRBV2 and TRBJ2-2; 7 nucleotides align to TRBD2. CDR3 length equals 16 residues. Germline CDR1 SNHLY, CDR2 FYNNEI. J lost 3 bases, V lost 0 bases, and 4 bases had no gene match. The CDR3 region is CASSEAWDYHTGELFF. The CDR3 region has the DNA TGTGCCAGCAGTGAAGCGTGGGACTACCACACCGGGGAGCTGTTTTTT.

This clonotype was counted many times. The CDR3 DNA sequence: TGTGCCAGCTCACCATCTGCGGGTTCCCATGAGCAGTTCTTC. It encodes CASSPSAGSHEQFF. The gene calls are TRBV18 and TRBJ2-1; a possible D gene is TRBD2 (5 bases). The CDR3 has 14 amino acids. The germline V gene has CDR1 KGHSH and CDR2 LQKENI. V shed 2 bases and J shed 8 bases, with 13 bases lying between them.